The entry that follows covers one TCR beta chain sequence. Its antigen is not known. One base away lies a much larger clone, so this may be a sequencing read error. The sample comes from a study of identical twins. Study observations and caveats: The study found that models underestimated out-of-frame TCR alpha sharing in monozygotic twins. Interpretation of the results relied on cross-sectional statistical analysis and not on following the same donors.

TCRdb re-called the 5' RACE reads through MiXCR, storing one row per CDR3 protein. The sample yields 650,000 to 800,000 distinct CDR3 sequences, 8.5% to 9.5% seen once. The same data also went into a second study, on yellow fever vaccine responses in identical twins.

Source material: PBMCs. The sequence was obtained from a woman between 18 and 29 years old in good health.

The CDR3 protein is CSVEGPGADMQYF. The DNA of the CDR3 is TGCAGCGTTGAAGGCCCGGGCGCGGATATGCAGTATTTT. V gene TRBV29-1 combines with J gene TRBJ2-3, with D unresolved. The CDR3 totals 13 residues. Germline assignment: CDR1 SQVTM and CDR2 ANQGSEA.